The rows below give T cell receptor beta chains drawn from one sample of a study of tumor and adjacent non-tumor tissue in lung cancer. One entry per CDR3 protein results from TCRdb running MiXCR on the multiplex PCR reads. This sample has 80,000 to 100,000 distinct CDR3 sequences, with 80% found just once. The specimen was distant non-tumor lung tissue. The receptors were sampled from a man between 60 and 70 years old with small cell lung cancer. The CDR3 runs from the conserved cysteine through the conserved F or W. The D gene is left open where the match is weak. Some rows mark clone size as missing; the rest say once, few, many or name a class of expanded clone.

>.|TRBJ1-5|TRBV4-1|.
TGCGCCAGTAGCCAGGGGATGTCTAAGCCCCAACATTTT
CASSQGMSKPQHF
>few|TRBJ2-2|TRBV6-1|.
TGTGCCAGCAGTGAAATTTTCGAGGGGACGTCTGGGGAGCTGTTTTTT
CASSEIFEGTSGELFF
>.|TRBJ1-2|TRBV10-3|TRBD1
TGTGCCATCAATTCAGGTGGGACAGGTGTCTATGGCTACACCTTC
CAINSGGTGVYGYTF
>.|TRBJ2-7|TRBV2|.
TGTGCCAGCATCGCGGGATGCGAGCAGTACTTC
CASIAGCEQYF
>once|TRBJ1-1|TRBV11-2|TRBD1
TGCGCCAGCAGCTTAACAGGGGGCGTGGTTAGGAACATTGAAGCTCTCTTT
CASSLTGGVVRNIEALF
>.|TRBJ2-2|TRBV6-5|.
TGTGCCATCAGTTCTTACGGGACCTTATCCGAGGAGCTGTTTTTT
CAISSYGTLSEELFF
>.|TRBJ1-5|TRBV28|TRBD1
TGTACCAGTAGCTCCCCCGGACAGGGTTCGAATCAGCCCCAGCATTTT
CTSSSPGQGSNQPQHF
>.|TRBJ2-5|TRBV6-1|.
TGTGCCAGCAGTGAAGCAAGTGGGAGTGTAGGAGAGATCCAGTACTTC
CASSEASGSVGEIQYF
>.|TRBJ2-1|TRBV5-1|.
TGCGCCAGCAGCTTGAAGCAGCCGAGCTCCTACAATAAGCAGTTTTTC
CASSLKQPSSYNKQFF
>many|TRBJ2-1|TRBV10-3|TRBD2
TGTGCCATCAGTGAGACGGGACTAGCGGGAATTGGTGAGCAGTTCTTC
CAISETGLAGIGEQFF
>.|TRBJ2-2|TRBV4-2|TRBD2
TGTGTCAGCAACGGCATCTATGCGGGAGACGACACCGGGGAGCTGGTTTTT
CVSNGIYAGDDTGELVF
>.|TRBJ1-5|TRBV5-6|.
TGTGGCAGCACCACCTGTCAGCCCCGGCATTTT
CGSTTCQPRHF
>.|TRBJ1-6|TRBV13|.
TGTGCCAGCGGCCAAAACGACGGAGGCTCCTATAATTCACCCCTCCACTTC
CASGQNDGGSYNSPLHF
>.|TRBJ1-2|TRBV20-1|.
TGCAGTGCTAGGTCCACAGGGATCAACGAGTATGGCTACACCTTC
CSARSTGINEYGYTF
>few|TRBJ1-2|TRBV28|.
TGTACTAGCATACAGACAGGATACTATGGCTACACCTTC
CTSIQTGYYGYTF
>.|TRBJ2-2|TRBV6-1|.
TGTGACAGTAGCGTGGGGGTTTATAGCACCGGGGAGCTGTTTTTT
CDSSVGVYSTGELFF
>once|TRBJ1-5|TRBV2|.
TGTGCCAGCAGTGGGGGGGCTGGACATCTCAATCAGCCCCAGCATTTT
CASSGGAGHLNQPQHF
>many|TRBJ1-5|TRBV7-8|.
TGTGCCAGCAGCTTAGCTTTGTTGGATCAGCCCCAGCATTTT
CASSLALLDQPQHF
>many|TRBJ1-1|TRBV10-2|.
TGCGCCAGCAGAAGACAGGCAAACACTGAAGCTTTCTTT
CASRRQANTEAFF
>.|TRBJ2-2|TRBV7-3|.
TGTACCAGCGGCGCCCCGGACAGCCCTACCGGGGAGCTATTTTTT
CTSGAPDSPTGELFF
>.|TRBJ2-3|TRBV29-1|.
TGCAGCGCGGAAGGGGGCGGGAGTGTTAGCACAGATACGCAGTATTTT
CSAEGGGSVSTDTQYF
>.|TRBJ1-2|TRBV5-1|TRBD1
TGCGCCAGCAGCTTGAGGGAGGGGGCCCTCTATGGCTACATCTTC
CASSLREGALYGYIF
>.|TRBJ1-2|TRBV11-2|.
TGTGTCAGCAGCTTAGAGACCGGTCACTATGCCTACAACTTC
CVSSLETGHYAYNF
>.|TRBJ2-2|TRBV29-1|.
TGCAGCGTTGGGGGAGTTCCCGGGGAGGTGTTTTTT
CSVGGVPGEVFF
>medium-sized|TRBJ2-1|TRBV5-5|.
TGTGCCAGCAGCGGTCTCGGGAGAAGCTCCTACAATGAGCAGTTCTTC
CASSGLGRSSYNEQFF
>few|TRBJ1-1|TRBV11-2|TRBD1
TGTGCCAGCAGCTTTAGGGTGGTGGGGACAGGGGAAACTGAAGCTTTCTTT
CASSFRVVGTGETEAFF
>.|TRBJ1-1|TRBV4-1|.
TGCGCTAGCAGCCAATCAGAGCCTAGACAGATAAATGAAGCTTTCTTT
CASSQSEPRQINEAFF
>.|TRBJ2-5|TRBV12-3/TRBV12-4|.
TGTGCCAGTATTTTATCGGTAGAGACCCAGTACTTC
CASILSVETQYF
>.|TRBJ1-2|TRBV12-3/TRBV12-4|.
TGTGCCAGCAGTCTACTCGGCGGGGCCTTCGATGGTTACACCTTC
CASSLLGGAFDGYTF
>.|TRBJ1-2|TRBV20-1|.
TGCATTGCTAGAGAGGACGGGTCTGTCTATGGCTACACCTTC
CIAREDGSVYGYTF
>.|TRBJ1-1|TRBV5-6|TRBD1
TGTGCCAGCAACTTGGCCCCCGGGACAGCGGACACTGAAGCTTTCTTT
CASNLAPGTADTEAFF
>.|TRBJ2-1|TRBV29-1|TRBD2
TGTAGCGGAGCCCCGTTGCGGGGGTATTACATTGAGCGGTTCTTC
CSGAPLRGYYIERFF
>.|TRBJ1-1|TRBV5-6|TRBD1
TGTGCCAACAGATTGGCCTCCGGGACAGCGAAGACTGAAGCTCTCTTT
CANRLASGTAKTEALF
>.|TRBJ2-3|TRBV11-3|.
TGTGCCAGCGGCCCCTCTTCCGGGGGGACACATACGCAATATTTT
CASGPSSGGTHTQYF
>many|TRBJ2-3|TRBV12-3/TRBV12-4|TRBD2
TGTGCCAGCAGTCGGACTAGGACGACAGATACGCAGTATTTT
CASSRTRTTDTQYF
>.|TRBJ2-2|TRBV12-3/TRBV12-4|.
TGTGCCAGCAGTTTAGTTTACGGCACATCGAACACCGAGGAGCTGTTTTTT
CASSLVYGTSNTEELFF
>.|TRBJ1-5|TRBV29-1|TRBD1
TGCAACGCTGTAGAACAGGGGATGAGTCAGCCCCAGCATTTT
CNAVEQGMSQPQHF
>.|TRBJ1-2|TRBV30|.
TGTGCCTGGAATGTTCACAGGGATTCCCCCGCTCGCTACTCCTTC
CAWNVHRDSPARYSF
>.|TRBJ2-1|TRBV11-2|.
TGTGCCAGCAGCGTACAGGGGCGGGATCACGGTGAACAGTTCTTC
CASSVQGRDHGEQFF
>once|TRBJ1-3|TRBV12-3/TRBV12-4|TRBD1
TGTGCCAGCAGTTTGCCACGGGACAGAAACATCATATATTTT
CASSLPRDRNIIYF
>few|TRBJ1-1|TRBV11-2|.
TGTGCCAGCAGCTTGCTAATGCTGGGAACTGAAGCTTTCTTT
CASSLLMLGTEAFF
>.|TRBJ2-3|TRBV6-1|.
TGTGCCAGCAGTGAAACAACAGCTAGCACAGAAACGCAGTATTTT
CASSETTASTETQYF
>.|TRBJ2-1|TRBV20-1|TRBD2
TGCAGTGCTAGGGGCGGGAGGGGGTATGTGCAGCTCTTC
CSARGGRGYVQLF
>.|TRBJ2-4|TRBV4-2|TRBD1
TGTGCCAGTAGGCCCCGTGGGACAGGGGGGCGAGCCAAAAACATTCAGTACTTC
CASRPRGTGGRAKNIQYF
>.|TRBJ2-3|TRBV5-4|TRBD1
TGTGCCAGCAACTTAGACAGGGCAACAGATACGCAGTATTTT
CASNLDRATDTQYF